The 24 T cell receptor beta chains below were found in one sample sequenced in a study of lymphopenia after photon versus proton radiotherapy. Clones were sequenced by immunoSEQ multiplex PCR, and TCRdb holds only the in-frame ones, with some missing. Of about 160,000 clones listed, around 85% were seen once; the top ten hold around 5.1%. Sequenced material: peripheral blood, taken from a patient treated with photon-based radiotherapy. All receptors derive from a man in his fifties with gastric cancer.

The chain joins TRBV7-9 to TRBJ2-7; 12 bases match TRBD2. Per the germline V gene, CDR1 is SEHNR and CDR2 is FQNEAQ (reference sequence). V trimming: 8 bases; J trimming: 3 bases; junction bases outside the gene matches: 20. This CDR3 region has 19 residues. CDR3 in DNA: TGTGCCAGCCCGCCGGCGGGGGGGGGACTAGCGGGTCCCTACTACGAGCAGTACTTC. As protein: CASPPAGGGLAGPYYEQYF.

The chain couples TRBV7-9 to TRBJ2-3, with unresolved D. Germline assignment: CDR1 SEHNR and CDR2 FQNEAQ (reference sequence). This CDR3 spans 12 amino acids. V was shortened by 6 bases and J by 5 bases, with 9 bases between the two germline ends. The CDR3 here is CASSLTIDTQYF. DNA of the CDR3: TGTGCCAGCAGTCTTACCATAGATACGCAGTATTTT.

The V gene is TRBV5-1, the J gene TRBJ1-2; D unclear. Deletions cut 1 base from V and 0 bases from J, with 13 bases between. This CDR3 has 16 residues. Germline V gene sequence: CDR1 SGHRS, CDR2 YFSETQ. CDR3 sequence reads: CASSLTSPPPNYGYTF. In nucleotides, the CDR3 is TGCGCCAGCAGCTTGACAAGTCCCCCACCTAACTATGGCTACACCTTC.

The V call is TRBV27, the J call TRBJ2-1; D gene ambiguous. Trimming cost V 5 bases and J 0 bases, with 5 bases left between them. CDR1 MNHEY and CDR2 SMNVEV come from the germline V gene (reference sequence). The CDR3 covers 13 residues. The CDR3 protein is CASSRSSYNEQFF. The CDR3 DNA reads as TGTGCCAGCAGTCGAAGCTCCTACAATGAGCAGTTCTTC.

J is TRBJ2-1 and V is TRBV7-2, with D unresolved. The V and J ends lost 1 base and 10 bases respectively, with 11 bases between them. Germline loops: CDR1 SGHTA, CDR2 FQGNSA. The CDR3 loop spans 13 amino acids. CDR3 in DNA: TGTGCCAGCAGCTTAGGTCTAGACGGGGAGCAGTTCTTC. It yields the protein CASSLGLDGEQFF.

The rearrangement uses TRBV18 and TRBJ2-6, with D hard to call. The CDR3 is made up of 14 amino acids. Trimming stripped 6 bases from V and 6 bases from J, with 12 bases between. Germline V CDR1 and CDR2: KGHSH, LQKENI. The chain's CDR3 is CASSSTSTANVLTF. CDR3 bases: TGTGCCAGCTCTAGCACCTCTACGGCCAACGTCCTGACTTTC.

This clone was seen a single time. The gene calls are TRBV7-2 and TRBJ2-7; D remains unclear. V lost 2 bases to trimming and J lost 3 bases, with 11 bases between them. The germline V gene encodes CDR1 SGHTA and CDR2 FQGNSA. The CDR3 contains 14 residues. CDR3 DNA: TGTGCCAGCAGCTTAAACGCTAAACGCTACGAGCAGTACTTC. Amino acids: CASSLNAKRYEQYF.

The chain uses TRBV9 and TRBJ2-3; a possible D gene is TRBD2 (7 bases). This CDR3 spans 16 amino acids. The ends were cut back, 4 bases at V and 2 bases at J, with 17 bases in the middle. CDR1 and CDR2 (germline): SGDLS, YYNGEE. CDR3 loop: CASSPWGGGHTDTQYF. The CDR3 DNA reads as TGTGCCAGCAGCCCGTGGGGAGGGGGACACACAGATACGCAGTATTTT.

The gene calls are TRBV27 and TRBJ1-1; 10 bases map to TRBD1. Germline trimming cut 6 bases from V and 6 bases from J; bases unmatched to any gene: 4. This CDR3 is 13 amino acids long. Germline CDR1 reads MNHEY; CDR2 reads SMNVEV (reference sequence). CDR3 DNA sequence: TGTGCCAGCAGGATCGGACAGGGGGCTGAAGCTTTCTTT. It yields the protein CASRIGQGAEAFF.

The genes are TRBV14 and TRBJ2-2, with a weak D call TRBD2 (5 bases). CDR1 and CDR2 from the germline V gene are SGHDN and FVKESK. V was clipped by 4 bases and J by 6 bases, with 12 bases between them. The CDR3 extends over 14 amino acids. The chain's CDR3 is CASSRAGSSGELFF. CDR3 DNA sequence: TGTGCCAGCAGCCGGGCGGGTTCTTCCGGGGAGCTGTTTTTT. The entire variable domain, with the rest obtained from reference TRBV14 and TRBJ2-2, is as follows: EAGVTQFPSHSVIEKGQTVTLRCDPISGHDNLYWYRRVMGKEIKFLLHFVKESKQDESGMPNNRFLAERTGGTYSTLKVQPAELEDSGVYFCASSRAGSSGELFFGEGSRLTVL.

The chain is built from TRBV5-4 and TRBJ2-7; D possibly corresponds to TRBD2 (5 bases). The CDR3 contains 15 residues. Germline values: CDR1 SGHNT, CDR2 YYREEE (reference sequence). The V end lost 0 bases, the J end lost 0 bases, and 10 bases lay between the germline ends. CDR3 region: CASSLAIGDSYEQYF. The CDR3 bases are TGTGCCAGCAGCTTGGCCATCGGGGACTCCTACGAGCAGTACTTC.

The chain couples TRBV9 to TRBJ1-4; 11 bases match TRBD1. Germline V gene sequence: CDR1 SGDLS, CDR2 YYNGEE. This CDR3 has 16 amino acids. V lost 4 bases to trimming and J lost 4 bases; unmatched junction nucleotides: 6. The CDR3 region is CASSTGTGGINEKLFF. In nucleotides, the CDR3 is TGTGCCAGCAGCACCGGGACAGGGGGGATTAATGAAAAACTGTTTTTT.

The chain links TRBV18 to TRBJ2-7; D is ambiguous. Germline V gives CDR1 KGHSH, CDR2 LQKENI. Trimming pared 6 bases from V and 6 bases from J, leaving 15 bases between. This CDR3 region has 13 residues. This CDR3 reads CASSLAQVAEQYF. DNA of the CDR3: TGTGCCAGCTCCCTCGCCCAGGTTGCCGAGCAGTACTTC.

Concerning this clone: The junction departs from germline at one end; a sequencing error may be responsible. Within the sample, other DNA sequences also encode this same CDR3. The chain links TRBV5-1 to TRBJ1-5, with D possibly being TRBD1 (5 bases). Germline CDR1 reads SGHRS; CDR2 reads YFSETQ. This CDR3 contains 14 residues. The CDR3, as DNA: TGCGCCAGCAGTTTGGGGGGTGGCAATCAGCCCCAGCATTTT. Its translation: CASSLGGGNQPQHF.

The CDR3 DNA reads TGTGCCAGCAGTTCTGACAGGGGGCTCAACGAGCAGTACTTC. Its protein is CASSSDRGLNEQYF. The chain carries TRBV27 and TRBJ2-7; 10 bases agree with TRBD1. CDR3 size: 14 residues. The J segment lost 5 bases and the V segment lost 4 bases, leaving 5 bases of the junction unmatched. From germline, CDR1 is MNHEY and CDR2 SMNVEV (reference sequence).

This chain connects TRBV6-5 to TRBJ2-2; 7 bases are shared with TRBD2. The CDR3 extends over 14 amino acids. The germline CDR1 and CDR2 sequences are MNHEY and SVGAGI. The V gene end was trimmed by 5 bases and the J gene end by 4 bases; junction bases not matched to a gene: 4. The CDR3 sequence is CASSPGRRTGELFF. CDR3 in DNA: TGTGCCAGCAGTCCCGGGAGGCGCACCGGGGAGCTGTTTTTT.

The chain combines TRBV5-1 with TRBJ1-1; D gene unclear. Germline V CDR1 and CDR2: SGHRS, YFSETQ. The V end was cut by 4 bases, the J end by 4 bases, with 20 bases between. CDR3 length equals 16 residues. The CDR3 sequence is CASSLSGDGIATEAFF. Written as DNA, the CDR3 is TGCGCCAGCAGCCTATCGGGTGATGGTATTGCCACTGAAGCTTTCTTT.

This rearrangement joins TRBV9 to TRBJ1-2, with 7 bases that match TRBD1. This CDR3 comprises 15 residues. Germline CDR1 and CDR2: SGDLS and YYNGEE. The trim removed 4 bases at V and 8 bases at J, leaving 14 bases unmatched. The CDR3, as DNA: TGTGCCAGCAGCCGGGCAGGGAGGGGGCCCGACGGCTACACCTTC. The encoded protein is CASSRAGRGPDGYTF.

CDR3 bases: TGTGCCAGCAGCCGGGCGGCAACTAATGAAAAACTGTTTTTT. Amino acids: CASSRAATNEKLFF. This chain links TRBV6-5 with TRBJ1-4; no clear D. Germline V gene data show CDR1 as MNHEY and CDR2 as SVGAGI. V lost 6 bases, J lost 0 bases, and 8 bases lay in between. The CDR3 totals 14 residues.

V is TRBV9 and J is TRBJ2-3; no firm D call. Looked up from germline, CDR1 is SGDLS and CDR2 is YYNGEE. The CDR3 has 13 amino acids. Trimming cost V 0 bases and J 6 bases, with 8 bases left between them. The DNA of the CDR3 is TGTGCCAGCAGCGTAGGATCCCGGGATACGCAGTATTTT. This gives the protein CASSVGSRDTQYF.

This chain connects TRBV19 to TRBJ1-4; D unresolved. This CDR3 contains 15 residues. In germline, CDR1 is LNHDA, CDR2 SQIVND (reference sequence). V lost 7 bases and J 0 bases, leaving 12 bases between the germline ends. CDR3 in amino acids: CASNSRGATNEKLFF. The CDR3 bases are TGTGCCAGTAATTCCCGGGGTGCAACTAATGAAAAACTGTTTTTT. The complete variable domain, with remaining parts taken from reference TRBV19 and TRBJ1-4, reads DGGITQSPKYLFRKEGQNVTLSCEQNLNHDAMYWYRQDPGQGLRLIYYSQIVNDFQKGDIAEGYSVSREKKESFPLTVTSAQKNPTAFYLCASNSRGATNEKLFFGSGTQLSVL.

J is TRBJ2-5 and V is TRBV28, with a weak D call TRBD1 (6 bases). The CDR3 covers 13 residues. The germline V gene encodes CDR1 MDHEN and CDR2 SYDVKM. Trimming took off 7 bases at V and 3 bases at J, with 12 bases between the two ends. The CDR3 reads CASTLQGKETQYF. DNA of the CDR3: TGTGCCAGCACCCTCCAGGGGAAAGAGACCCAGTACTTC.

The genes are TRBV5-1 and TRBJ2-1, with 8 bases aligning to TRBD2. CDR1 is SGHRS, CDR2 YFSETQ, per germline. The CDR3 loop spans 15 amino acids. V shed 4 bases and J 1 base; nucleotides not matched to a gene: 4. This chain's CDR3 is CASSPTGGSYNEQFF. The CDR3 DNA reads as TGCGCCAGCAGCCCAACGGGGGGGTCCTACAATGAGCAGTTCTTC.

This chain joins TRBV21-1 and TRBJ2-6; the table calls TRBD1, which could not be checked here. TRBV21-1 corresponds to a pseudogene. The CDR3 is made up of 18 amino acids. The CDR3 sequence: CASSLPWRQGPGANVLTF. The CDR3 bases are TGTGCCAGCAGCCTACCCTGGCGACAGGGACCTGGGGCCAACGTCCTGACTTTC.